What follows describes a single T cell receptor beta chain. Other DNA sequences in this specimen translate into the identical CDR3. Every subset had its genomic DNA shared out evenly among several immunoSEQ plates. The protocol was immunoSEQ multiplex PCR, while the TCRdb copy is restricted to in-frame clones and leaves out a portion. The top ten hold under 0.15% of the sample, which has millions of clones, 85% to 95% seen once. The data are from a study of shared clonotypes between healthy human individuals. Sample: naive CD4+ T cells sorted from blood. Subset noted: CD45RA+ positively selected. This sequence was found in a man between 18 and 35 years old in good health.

The CDR3 coding sequence is TGTGCCAGCAGCCCATCTAGGGGGGGGAATTCACCCCTCCACTTT. As protein: CASSPSRGGNSPLHF. This chain links TRBV7-9 with TRBJ1-6; weak D call: TRBD1 (6 bases). Trimming removed 5 bases from V and 7 bases from J, with 15 bases in between. The germline V gene has CDR1 SEHNR and CDR2 FQNEAQ (reference sequence). The CDR3 sequence is 15 residues long.